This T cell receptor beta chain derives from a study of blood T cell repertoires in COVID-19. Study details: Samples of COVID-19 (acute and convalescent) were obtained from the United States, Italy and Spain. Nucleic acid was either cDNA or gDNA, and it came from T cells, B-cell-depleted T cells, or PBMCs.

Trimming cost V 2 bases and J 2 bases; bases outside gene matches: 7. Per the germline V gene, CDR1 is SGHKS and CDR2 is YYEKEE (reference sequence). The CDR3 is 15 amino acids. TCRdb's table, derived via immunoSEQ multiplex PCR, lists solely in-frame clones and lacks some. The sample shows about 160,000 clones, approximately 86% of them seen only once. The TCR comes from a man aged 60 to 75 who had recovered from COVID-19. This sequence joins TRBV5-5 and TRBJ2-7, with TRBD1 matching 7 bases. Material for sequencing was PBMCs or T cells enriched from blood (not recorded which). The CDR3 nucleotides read TGTGCCAGCAGCTTTCGACAGGGAAGAGCCTACGAGCAGTACTTC. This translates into CASSFRQGRAYEQYF.